A single sample is the source of the 31 T cell receptor beta chains below, sequenced in a study of blood T cells in healthy people across ages (dated by TCRdb to the mid-2010s). Receptor libraries were prepared by 5' RACE. Instrument used: Illumina HiSeq 2500. A second PCR of 7 to 11 cycles was performed with a sample-barcoded 5' primer and a J-beta primer mix. The public reads were reprocessed in TCRdb via fastp at Q25 and MiXCR, keeping in-frame beta chains. Entries that share a CDR3 protein sequence are merged under the most common genes and DNA. In this sample the table shows 780,000 or so distinct CDR3 sequences, about 53% of which occur a single time. The ten largest clones capture about 38% of the sample. Sequencing used blood. The source is an elderly man in good health.

The V call is TRBV11-2, the J call TRBJ1-4, with D possibly being TRBD1 (6 bases). The CDR3 extends over 12 amino acids. Trimming took 3 bases from V and 8 from J, leaving 7 bases between them. Germline CDR1 and CDR2: SGHAT and FQNNGV. The CDR3 here is CASSFGQEKLFF. The CDR3 region has the DNA TGTGCCAGCAGCTTCGGACAGGAAAAACTGTTTTTT.

This clonotype was observed a handful of times. This chain connects TRBV5-1 to TRBJ1-1; D is uncertain. Trimming left V 2 bases short and J 5 bases short, with 13 bases between. There are 14 residues in the CDR3. Germline V gives CDR1 SGHRS, CDR2 YFSETQ. The CDR3 protein is CASSFDGLGTEAFF. The CDR3 nucleotides are TGCGCCAGCAGCTTCGACGGTTTGGGGACTGAAGCTTTCTTT. Full variable domain (missing parts from reference TRBV5-1 and TRBJ1-1): KAGVTQTPRYLIKTRGQQVTLSCSPISGHRSVSWYQQTPGQGLQFLFEYFSETQRNKGNFPGRFSGRQFSNSRSEMNVSTLELGDSALYLCASSFDGLGTEAFFGQGTRLTVV.

The V gene is TRBV20-1, the J gene TRBJ1-4; possible D gene TRBD1, 5 bases. The ends were cut back, 0 bases at V and 7 bases at J, with 12 bases in the middle. Germline lookup yields CDR1 DFQATT and CDR2 SNEGSKA (reference sequence). There are 14 residues in the CDR3. CDR3 nucleotides: TGCAGTGCTAGAGAGACTAGCGGGACTGAAAAACTGTTTTTT. Translating it yields CSARETSGTEKLFF.

This clonotype occurred a few times. The chain recombines TRBV4-1 with TRBJ2-1; D is possibly TRBD2 (6 bases). Germline V gene sequence: CDR1 MGHRA, CDR2 YSYEKL. The CDR3 sequence is 15 residues long. V lost 0 bases and J 12 bases, leaving 18 bases between the germline ends. Here the CDR3 DNA reads TGCGCCAGCAGCCAAGAAACTGCGGGGTGGCCACGGCAGTTCTTC. Translating it yields CASSQETAGWPRQFF.

This clonotype appeared a few times. The chain links TRBV20-1 to TRBJ1-2, with D perhaps matching TRBD1 (5 bases). This CDR3 has 14 residues. Trimming removed 5 bases from V and 5 bases from J, with 18 bases in between. Per germline, CDR1 DFQATT and CDR2 SNEGSKA (reference sequence). The CDR3 sequence: CSAPDTRKVYGYTF. CDR3 DNA sequence: TGCAGTGCTCCGGACACACGGAAGGTATATGGCTACACCTTC.

V is TRBV27 and J is TRBJ2-1; TRBD1 is a possible D gene (6 bases). Between the trimmed V and J ends, which lost 8 bases and 13 bases, there was a span of 21 bases. Germline lookup yields CDR1 MNHEY and CDR2 SMNVEV (reference sequence). CDR3 length equals 13 residues. The CDR3 sequence is CASSGGVGGIQFF. CDR3 bases: TGTGCCAGCTCAGGTGGGGTAGGGGGAATACAGTTCTTC.

This clonotype showed up just a few times. The chain joins TRBV20-1 to TRBJ2-5; 7 bases fit TRBD1. Germline CDR1 is DFQATT and CDR2 is SNEGSKA (reference sequence). The CDR3 runs 15 residues. Trimming cost V 1 base and J 7 bases; bases outside gene matches: 12. CDR3 coding DNA: TGCAGTGCTAGAGTGCCAGGGGGACCAAGTGGGACCCAGTACTTC. It codes for CSARVPGGPSGTQYF.

This clonotype was picked up a small number of times. This chain links TRBV7-9 with TRBJ2-3; no firm D call. The germline V gene has CDR1 SEHNR and CDR2 FQNEAQ (reference sequence). The CDR3 length is 12 residues. The germline V and J ends were trimmed by 4 bases and 14 bases, with 16 bases remaining between them. The CDR3 DNA is TGTGCCAGCAGCTATACCACTGGATACGCGTATTTT. This translates into CASSYTTGYAYF. Variable domain in full (rest from reference TRBV7-9 and TRBJ2-3): DTGVSQNPRHKITKRGQNVTFRCDPISEHNRLYWYRQTLGQGPEFLTYFQNEAQLEKSRLLSDRFSAERPKGSFSTLEIQRTEQGDSAMYLCASSYTTGYAYFGPGTRLTVL.

The gene calls are TRBV2 and TRBJ2-1; 10 nucleotides align to TRBD1. The DNA matches TRBJ2-7 better at its end, which makes the J call doubtful. The V gene's germline CDR1 is SNHLY and CDR2 FYNNEI. CDR3 length: 16 residues. The DNA for the CDR3 is TGTGCCAGCAGTCCAAGGACAGGGGGGACCTACAATGAGCAGTACTTC. Encoded protein: CASSPRTGGTYNEQYF.

As DNA, the CDR3 is TGCAGCGCCCGAGGGGGGCTGAACGAGCAGTACTTC. It codes for CSARGGLNEQYF. The chain joins TRBV29-1 to TRBJ2-7; D tentatively reads TRBD1 or TRBD2 (6 bases each). CDR3 length: 12 residues. Germline V lookup: CDR1 SQVTM, CDR2 ANQGSEA. Trimming took 7 bases from V and 5 from J, leaving 15 bases between them.

The gene calls are TRBV6-2 or TRBV6-3 and TRBJ1-5; D call uncertain. Trimming took 7 bases from V and 3 from J, leaving 13 bases between them. The CDR3 contains 14 residues. CDR1 is MNHEY and CDR2 is SVGEGT in the germline V gene. The CDR3 here is CASTSDGYNQPQHF. DNA for the CDR3: TGTGCCAGCACGTCGGACGGTTACAATCAGCCCCAGCATTTT.

The CDR3 is CSVGRGGNYGYTF. The CDR3 coding sequence is TGCAGCGTTGGCCGGGGCGGCAACTATGGCTACACCTTC. This chain connects TRBV29-1 to TRBJ1-2; D is possibly TRBD1 (5 bases). The CDR3 has 13 amino acids. V lost 4 bases and J 2 bases, leaving 11 bases between the germline ends. Per germline, CDR1 SQVTM and CDR2 ANQGSEA.

This chain connects TRBV6-5 to TRBJ2-4; D may match TRBD1 or TRBD2 (5 bases each). CDR3 length: 16 amino acids. The germline V gene encodes CDR1 MNHEY and CDR2 SVGAGI. Trimming pared 0 bases from V and 0 bases from J, leaving 9 bases between. The DNA of the CDR3 is TGTGCCAGCAGTTACTCGAGGGACGGAGCCAAAAACATTCAGTACTTC. This gives the protein CASSYSRDGAKNIQYF.

The rearrangement joins TRBV6-1 to TRBJ1-5; the D is unclear. This CDR3 comprises 18 residues. V lost 8 bases and J 5 bases, leaving 28 bases between the germline ends. Germline V gene data show CDR1 as MNHNS and CDR2 as SASEGT. The CDR3 region is CASAQTQALAGRYQPQHF. For the CDR3, the DNA is TGTGCCAGCGCTCAGACCCAGGCCCTAGCCGGCAGATATCAGCCCCAGCATTTT.

V gene TRBV20-1 combines with J gene TRBJ2-7; 12 bases line up with TRBD2. The last part of the DNA fits TRBJ2-5 better; the J call may be wrong. The CDR3 is made up of 15 amino acids. CDR1 is DFQATT and CDR2 is SNEGSKA in the germline V gene (reference sequence). The CDR3 region is CSARSLTSGRGTQYF. Written as DNA, the CDR3 is TGCAGTGCTAGGTCCCTGACTAGCGGGAGAGGGACCCAGTACTTC.

This clonotype was observed a handful of times. The J gene is TRBJ1-2, the V gene TRBV2; D not resolved. The CDR3 is 13 residues long. CDR1 SNHLY and CDR2 FYNNEI come from the germline V gene. The V end lost 6 bases, the J end lost 0 bases, and 8 bases lay between the germline ends. CDR3 residues: CASRREPNYGYTF. The CDR3 coding sequence is TGTGCCAGCAGGCGAGAACCTAACTATGGCTACACCTTC.

The chain recombines TRBV3-1 with TRBJ2-1, with D uncertain. The CDR3 is made up of 12 amino acids. Germline loops: CDR1 LGHDT, CDR2 YNNKEL (reference sequence). V was pared by 4 bases and J by 8 bases, with 9 bases between. The CDR3 DNA reads TGTGCCAGCAGCCCAGGTTGGGATGAGCAGTTCTTC. This codes for CASSPGWDEQFF.

This chain connects TRBV20-1 to TRBJ2-4, with unresolved D. The closer fit of TRBJ2-7 to the DNA end suggests the J call may be wrong. There are 16 residues in the CDR3. Germline CDR1 reads DFQATT; CDR2 reads SNEGSKA (reference sequence). CDR3 loop: CSATVWVPGSVNEQYF. The CDR3 bases are TGCAGTGCTACCGTTTGGGTTCCCGGGTCCGTGAACGAGCAGTACTTC.

Only a few counts were recorded for this clonotype. This chain links TRBV11-2 with TRBJ2-7; D may be TRBD2 (7 bases). Germline lookup yields CDR1 SGHAT and CDR2 FQNNGV. Trimming took 3 bases from V and 4 from J, leaving 16 bases between them. This CDR3 is 15 amino acids long. The CDR3 protein is CASSFEAGAGYEQYF. CDR3 nucleotides: TGTGCCAGCAGCTTCGAGGCGGGGGCAGGGTACGAGCAGTACTTC.

In regard to this clonotype: It may be a read error: a sequence one base away is much more abundant. The chain couples TRBV5-1 to TRBJ2-1; D gene ambiguous. This CDR3 contains 16 residues. Trimming took off 0 bases at V and 10 bases at J, with 20 bases between the two ends. Germline CDR1 and CDR2: SGHRS and YFSETQ. CDR3 in amino acids: CASSLDAGLGVYEQFF. CDR3 coding DNA: TGCGCCAGCAGCTTGGATGCAGGCCTCGGTGTTTACGAGCAGTTCTTC.

This clonotype was observed a single time. A clone one base away is much larger, so this may be a read error. The chain joins TRBV10-3 to TRBJ2-7, with D perhaps given as TRBD1 or TRBD2 (5 bases each). The CDR3 loop spans 13 amino acids. Trimming left V 6 bases short and J 0 bases short, with 9 bases between. CDR1 and CDR2 (germline): ENHRY, SYGVKD. CDR3 in DNA: TGTGCCATCAGCGCAGGGAGCTCCTACGAGCAGTACTTC. Protein sequence: CAISAGSSYEQYF.

This clonotype was counted a single time. J is TRBJ2-5 and V is TRBV5-1; possible D gene TRBD2, 6 bases. The J call may not be correct, given that the DNA end is closer to TRBJ2-7. CDR3 length equals 13 residues. In germline, CDR1 is SGHRS, CDR2 YFSETQ. The DNA for the CDR3 is TGCGCCAGCAGCGTGGGCGGGGCAGGCGAGCAGTACTTC. Translation gives CASSVGGAGEQYF.

The V call is TRBV6-2 or TRBV6-3, the J call TRBJ2-7; D is unresolved. CDR3 length: 15 residues. The V gene lost 2 bases and the J gene lost 1 base, with 12 bases spanning the gap. The V gene's germline CDR1 is MNHEY and CDR2 SVGEGT. The CDR3 reads CASSYRRAVSYEQYF. The CDR3 region has the DNA TGTGCCAGCAGTTACAGAAGGGCCGTGTCCTACGAGCAGTACTTC.

The sample holds a few counts of this clonotype. The chain joins TRBV25-1 to TRBJ2-1, with 8 bases aligning to TRBD2. Germline V gives CDR1 MGHDK, CDR2 SYGVNS. J was trimmed by 5 bases and V by 4 bases; bases with no gene match: 1. This CDR3 comprises 13 residues. CDR3 coding DNA: TGTGCCAGCAGTGGACTAGCGCACAATGAGCAGTTCTTC. Translating it yields CASSGLAHNEQFF.

The V gene is TRBV24-1, the J gene TRBJ1-1; possibly TRBD1 for D (5 bases). The V gene's germline CDR1 is KGHDR and CDR2 SFDVKD. The V end was cut by 7 bases, the J end by 4 bases, with 18 bases between. The CDR3 totals 15 residues. The CDR3 DNA follows: TGTGCCACCAGGGCCGGGGGAACGGGGGGCACTGAAGCTTTCTTT. Its protein is CATRAGGTGGTEAFF.

This clonotype came up a few times. The gene calls are TRBV7-2 and TRBJ2-7, with D possibly being TRBD1 (5 bases). Trimming pared 5 bases from V and 1 base from J, leaving 9 bases between. The V gene's germline CDR1 is SGHTA and CDR2 FQGNSA. This CDR3 contains 13 residues. CDR3 bases: TGTGCCAGCAGCACCCGACAGTCCTACGAGCAGTACTTC. Protein product: CASSTRQSYEQYF.

The chain carries TRBV24-1 and TRBJ2-7; TRBD2 agrees at 7 bases. Germline lookup yields CDR1 KGHDR and CDR2 SFDVKD. Losses at the gene ends were 9 bases for V and 2 bases for J; bases not matched to a gene: 9. CDR3 length equals 14 residues. This CDR3 is CATGDRLAPYEQYF. The CDR3 region has the DNA TGTGCCACCGGGGATAGACTAGCCCCCTACGAGCAGTACTTC.

The chain links TRBV7-3 to TRBJ2-7; D uncertain. Germline V gene lookup returns CDR1 SGHTA and CDR2 FQGTGA. This CDR3 contains 14 residues. V lost 5 bases to trimming and J lost 4 bases, with 15 bases between them. CDR3 residues: CASSPGGTRYEQYF. As DNA, the CDR3 is TGTGCCAGCAGCCCAGGTGGAACCCGGTACGAGCAGTACTTC.

The gene calls are TRBV12-3 or TRBV12-4 and TRBJ2-5, with TRBD1 identical over 9 bases. J lost 11 bases, V lost 6 bases, and 10 bases had no gene match. The CDR3 totals 13 residues. CDR3 sequence (DNA): TGTGCCAGCAGCTTAAGACAGGGGGGTGAGCAGTACTTC. Translated: CASSLRQGGEQYF.

The V and J genes are TRBV24-1 and TRBJ2-1; 9 bases map to TRBD2. The CDR3 runs to 15 residues. The germline V gene has CDR1 KGHDR and CDR2 SFDVKD. Trimming cost V 3 bases and J 9 bases; bases outside gene matches: 8. The CDR3 DNA is TGTGCCACCAGTGATAGCGGGAGGATCAACAGTGAGCAGTTCTTC. This codes for CATSDSGRINSEQFF.

The sample holds a few counts of this clonotype. The chain couples TRBV7-3 to TRBJ2-7; 7 positions match TRBD2. V was pared by 2 bases and J by 8 bases, with 9 bases of the junction left unmatched. This CDR3 has 14 amino acids. Germline loops: CDR1 SGHTA, CDR2 FQGTGA. CDR3 loop: CASSLEAGDGKQYF. The CDR3 DNA sequence: TGTGCCAGCAGCTTAGAGGCGGGAGATGGTAAGCAGTACTTC.